Listed below are T cell receptor beta chains from one sample, sequenced in a study of cytomegalovirus exposure and HLA in healthy donors. The protocol was immunoSEQ multiplex PCR, while the TCRdb copy is restricted to in-frame clones and leaves out a portion. The table has tens of thousands of clones, just over 90% seen once. The sample comprised PBMCs. The receptors were sampled from a man aged 25-45 years in good health and CMV-seronegative. Each CDR3 is given with its conserved first and last residue. Each record gives: V gene, D gene, clone size, J gene, CDR3 DNA, CDR3 protein. D genes are given only for firm matches. Expanded clones are given a class, and other clones once, few, many or no size at all.

v_gene: TRBV2; d_gene: NA; abundance: once; j_gene: TRBJ2-7; CDR3nt: TGTGCCAGCAGTGACGCGGGGCGCGGGTCGTACGAGCAGTACTTC; CDR3aa: CASSDAGRGSYEQYF
v_gene: TRBV6-1; d_gene: TRBD1; abundance: once; j_gene: TRBJ1-2; CDR3nt: TGTGCCAGCAGCGAAATGGGACAGGTTTGGGGCTATGGCTACACCTTC; CDR3aa: CASSEMGQVWGYGYTF
v_gene: TRBV10-3; d_gene: TRBD1; abundance: NA; j_gene: TRBJ1-3; CDR3nt: TGTGCCATCAGTGAACGACAGGGGACAGACACCATATATTTT; CDR3aa: CAISERQGTDTIYF
v_gene: TRBV28; d_gene: NA; abundance: NA; j_gene: TRBJ2-1; CDR3nt: TGTGCCACCCTAGAGGGTTACAATGAGCAGTTCTTC; CDR3aa: CATLEGYNEQFF
v_gene: TRBV7-9; d_gene: TRBD1; abundance: NA; j_gene: TRBJ2-7; CDR3nt: TGTGCCAGCAGCTCCCGGGACAGGGCCTACGAGCAGTACTTC; CDR3aa: CASSSRDRAYEQYF
v_gene: TRBV19; d_gene: NA; abundance: NA; j_gene: TRBJ2-7; CDR3nt: TGTGCCAGTAGGGTCGGCGGGACCTACGAGCAGTACTTC; CDR3aa: CASRVGGTYEQYF
v_gene: TRBV19; d_gene: TRBD2; abundance: NA; j_gene: TRBJ2-3; CDR3nt: TGTGCCAGTAGTGACGGAGCCAGCGGGGGTTACACAGATACGCAGTATTTT; CDR3aa: CASSDGASGGYTDTQYF
v_gene: TRBV4-1; d_gene: NA; abundance: NA; j_gene: TRBJ1-5; CDR3nt: TGCGCCAGCAGCCCTACATTGACAACAGGGAAAGGCAATCAGCCCCAGCATTTT; CDR3aa: CASSPTLTTGKGNQPQHF
v_gene: TRBV5-4; d_gene: TRBD1; abundance: NA; j_gene: TRBJ2-3; CDR3nt: TGTGCCAGCAGCTTAAAACAGGGGGCGGGCACAGATACGCAGTATTTT; CDR3aa: CASSLKQGAGTDTQYF
v_gene: TRBV4-1; d_gene: TRBD1; abundance: NA; j_gene: TRBJ2-3; CDR3nt: TGCGCCAGCAGCCTATGGACAGGGCCAGATACGCAGTATTTT; CDR3aa: CASSLWTGPDTQYF
v_gene: TRBV9; d_gene: TRBD2; abundance: once; j_gene: TRBJ2-1; CDR3nt: TGTGCCAGCAGCGAGGGAGGGAACCAGCAGTTCTTC; CDR3aa: CASSEGGNQQFF
v_gene: TRBV7-9; d_gene: TRBD1; abundance: NA; j_gene: TRBJ2-5; CDR3nt: TGTGCCAGCAGCCCCGGGGACAGGGGTCTCCAAGAGACCCAGTACTTC; CDR3aa: CASSPGDRGLQETQYF
v_gene: TRBV11-2; d_gene: NA; abundance: NA; j_gene: TRBJ2-5; CDR3nt: TGTGCCAGCAGCTTAGACAGGTTCCAAGAGACCCAGTACTTC; CDR3aa: CASSLDRFQETQYF
v_gene: TRBV4-2; d_gene: NA; abundance: NA; j_gene: TRBJ1-1; CDR3nt: TGTGCCAGCAGCCAAGATCTCAGATTGAACACTGAAGCTTTCTTT; CDR3aa: CASSQDLRLNTEAFF
v_gene: TRBV2; d_gene: TRBD1; abundance: NA; j_gene: TRBJ1-2; CDR3nt: TGTGCCAGCAGTGAACCAGGGGGCGCTGGCTATGGCTACACCTTC; CDR3aa: CASSEPGGAGYGYTF
v_gene: TRBV28; d_gene: TRBD1; abundance: NA; j_gene: TRBJ2-7; CDR3nt: TGTGCCAGCAGCCCCGGACAGGGCAACGAGCAGTACTTC; CDR3aa: CASSPGQGNEQYF
v_gene: TRBV6-5; d_gene: NA; abundance: NA; j_gene: TRBJ2-3; CDR3nt: TGTGCCAGCAGTCCTCCGGGCGGGGCAGATACGCAGTATTTT; CDR3aa: CASSPPGGADTQYF
v_gene: TRBV28; d_gene: NA; abundance: once; j_gene: TRBJ1-5; CDR3nt: TGTGCCAGCAGTCTGGACAGCAATAGCAATCAGCCCCAGCATTTT; CDR3aa: CASSLDSNSNQPQHF
v_gene: TRBV5-1; d_gene: NA; abundance: NA; j_gene: TRBJ2-5; CDR3nt: TGCGCCGGACGGACAGTACCGAGCCAAGAGACCCAGTACTTC; CDR3aa: CAGRTVPSQETQYF
v_gene: TRBV28; d_gene: TRBD2; abundance: NA; j_gene: TRBJ2-1; CDR3nt: TGTGCCAGCAGTTTGTATAGCGGGGACTCCTACAATGAGCAGTTCTTC; CDR3aa: CASSLYSGDSYNEQFF
v_gene: TRBV18; d_gene: TRBD1; abundance: NA; j_gene: TRBJ2-7; CDR3nt: TGTGCCAGCTCACTTGGACAGGGATTAGGGGAGCAGTACTTC; CDR3aa: CASSLGQGLGEQYF
v_gene: TRBV28; d_gene: TRBD2; abundance: NA; j_gene: TRBJ2-1; CDR3nt: TGTGCCAGCAGTCAGCGGGGGGGCGGCGCGAATGAGCAGTTCTTC; CDR3aa: CASSQRGGGANEQFF
v_gene: TRBV4-2; d_gene: TRBD2; abundance: NA; j_gene: TRBJ2-4; CDR3nt: TGTGCCAGCAGCCTTACTAGCGGGACGGTATGGTACTTC; CDR3aa: CASSLTSGTVWYF
v_gene: TRBV2; d_gene: NA; abundance: NA; j_gene: TRBJ2-1; CDR3nt: TGTGCCAGCAGTGAAGACAGGGTCAATGAGCAGTTCTTC; CDR3aa: CASSEDRVNEQFF
v_gene: TRBV11-2; d_gene: NA; abundance: NA; j_gene: TRBJ2-4; CDR3nt: TGTGCCAGCAGCCAGGGACTTTTTCAGTACTTC; CDR3aa: CASSQGLFQYF
v_gene: TRBV19; d_gene: TRBD1; abundance: NA; j_gene: TRBJ1-4; CDR3nt: TGTGCCAGTAGTAGGGGACAGCTGACTCCTAATGAAAAACTGTTTTTT; CDR3aa: CASSRGQLTPNEKLFF
v_gene: TRBV7-9; d_gene: TRBD1; abundance: NA; j_gene: TRBJ2-7; CDR3nt: TGTGCCAGCAGCTCCTCCGGGACAGGGACTACGGACTTC; CDR3aa: CASSSSGTGTTDF
v_gene: TRBV4-1; d_gene: NA; abundance: NA; j_gene: TRBJ2-3; CDR3nt: TGCGCCAGCAGCCAAGGGACTACAAAGTTAGATACGCAGTATTTT; CDR3aa: CASSQGTTKLDTQYF
v_gene: TRBV4-1; d_gene: NA; abundance: NA; j_gene: TRBJ1-4; CDR3nt: TGCGCCAGCAGCCATCAATTTTTAACTAATGAAAAACTGTTTTTT; CDR3aa: CASSHQFLTNEKLFF
v_gene: TRBV4-2; d_gene: TRBD2; abundance: NA; j_gene: TRBJ2-7; CDR3nt: TGTGCCAGCAGCCAAGACCGCGGGGGGAGGGCCGGGTCCTACGAGCAGTACTTC; CDR3aa: CASSQDRGGRAGSYEQYF
v_gene: TRBV19; d_gene: NA; abundance: NA; j_gene: TRBJ2-3; CDR3nt: TGTGCCAGCGGGGCGGCGGGGATAAGCACAGATACGCAGTATTTT; CDR3aa: CASGAAGISTDTQYF
v_gene: TRBV5-4; d_gene: TRBD1; abundance: NA; j_gene: TRBJ2-1; CDR3nt: TGTGCCAGCAGCACCGGGACAGGGAATGAGCAGTTCTTC; CDR3aa: CASSTGTGNEQFF
v_gene: TRBV5-6; d_gene: TRBD2; abundance: NA; j_gene: TRBJ2-3; CDR3nt: TGTGCCAGCAGATCCGGACTAGCGGGGTACACAGATACGCAGTATTTT; CDR3aa: CASRSGLAGYTDTQYF
v_gene: TRBV28; d_gene: NA; abundance: NA; j_gene: TRBJ2-3; CDR3nt: TGTGCCAGCAGTTTTTTGGGTCGGGAGCCAGATACGCAGTATTTT; CDR3aa: CASSFLGREPDTQYF
v_gene: TRBV29-1; d_gene: TRBD2; abundance: NA; j_gene: TRBJ2-2; CDR3nt: TGCAGCGTGGGGACTAGCGGGAGTTCTGGGGAGCTGTTTTTT; CDR3aa: CSVGTSGSSGELFF
v_gene: TRBV7-2; d_gene: NA; abundance: NA; j_gene: TRBJ2-2; CDR3nt: TGTGCCAGCAGCAAAGAGGGGGCCGGGGAGCTGTTTTTT; CDR3aa: CASSKEGAGELFF
v_gene: TRBV28; d_gene: TRBD1; abundance: NA; j_gene: TRBJ2-1; CDR3nt: TGTGCCAGCACGTATAGGACAGGAGCCTCCAATGAGCAGTTCTTC; CDR3aa: CASTYRTGASNEQFF
v_gene: TRBV19; d_gene: NA; abundance: NA; j_gene: TRBJ1-1; CDR3nt: TGTGCCAGTAGTACGACAAAGGACACTGAAGCTTTCTTT; CDR3aa: CASSTTKDTEAFF
v_gene: TRBV7-2; d_gene: TRBD1; abundance: once; j_gene: TRBJ2-1; CDR3nt: TGTGCCAGCAGCACCACAGGGGTCTCCTACAATGAGCAGTTCTTC; CDR3aa: CASSTTGVSYNEQFF
v_gene: TRBV11-2; d_gene: TRBD1; abundance: once; j_gene: TRBJ2-5; CDR3nt: TGTGCCACCCACTCCCTACAGGGGGAATCGGAGACCCAGTACTTC; CDR3aa: CATHSLQGESETQYF
v_gene: TRBV9; d_gene: NA; abundance: NA; j_gene: TRBJ2-1; CDR3nt: TGTGCCAGCAGCGTAGGCTCTGGGAGCGTCGAGCAGTTCTTC; CDR3aa: CASSVGSGSVEQFF
v_gene: TRBV9; d_gene: TRBD2; abundance: NA; j_gene: TRBJ2-5; CDR3nt: TGTGCCAGCAGCGCCGGGACTAGAACACTAATGGAGACCCAGTACTTC; CDR3aa: CASSAGTRTLMETQYF
v_gene: TRBV7-9; d_gene: NA; abundance: NA; j_gene: TRBJ2-3; CDR3nt: TGTGCCAGCCATCCTGCGAGGGGGAGTACCACAGATACGCAGTATTTT; CDR3aa: CASHPARGSTTDTQYF
v_gene: TRBV2; d_gene: TRBD2; abundance: NA; j_gene: TRBJ2-5; CDR3nt: TGTGCCAGCAGTGGGGAGGGGCGCATGGATGAGACCCAGTACTTC; CDR3aa: CASSGEGRMDETQYF
v_gene: TRBV28; d_gene: TRBD1; abundance: NA; j_gene: TRBJ1-5; CDR3nt: TGTGCCAGCACCTTCTGGGACAGGGGCCCCGCAGAGCAGCCCCAGCATTTT; CDR3aa: CASTFWDRGPAEQPQHF
v_gene: TRBV5-5; d_gene: TRBD1; abundance: NA; j_gene: TRBJ1-1; CDR3nt: TGTGCCAGCAGCTTGGGACAGGGTCGGTTTAACACTGAAGCTTTCTTT; CDR3aa: CASSLGQGRFNTEAFF
v_gene: TRBV4-1; d_gene: NA; abundance: NA; j_gene: TRBJ1-4; CDR3nt: TGCGCCAGCAGTCAAGAGCAGGGGACTAATGAAAAACTGTTTTTT; CDR3aa: CASSQEQGTNEKLFF
v_gene: TRBV5-1; d_gene: NA; abundance: NA; j_gene: TRBJ1-1; CDR3nt: TGCGCCAGCAGCTTGGTCCAGGGGAAGAACACTGAAGCTTTCTTT; CDR3aa: CASSLVQGKNTEAFF
v_gene: TRBV28; d_gene: NA; abundance: NA; j_gene: TRBJ1-1; CDR3nt: TGTGCCAGCAGTTCACCTCAACGACCCCTACGAGGCACTGAAGCTTTCTTT; CDR3aa: CASSSPQRPLRGTEAFF
v_gene: TRBV11-2; d_gene: NA; abundance: NA; j_gene: TRBJ2-2; CDR3nt: TGTGCCAGCAGCTCGTTAGTGTTCGCCGGGGAGCTGTTTTTT; CDR3aa: CASSSLVFAGELFF
v_gene: TRBV27; d_gene: TRBD1; abundance: NA; j_gene: TRBJ1-6; CDR3nt: TGTGCCAGCAGTCCCCGACAGGGCCCCCGGAATTCACCCCTCCACTTT; CDR3aa: CASSPRQGPRNSPLHF
v_gene: TRBV7-8; d_gene: NA; abundance: NA; j_gene: TRBJ1-5; CDR3nt: TGTGCCAGCAGCTTAGTGCAGGGGCAGCCCCAGCATTTT; CDR3aa: CASSLVQGQPQHF
v_gene: TRBV5-1; d_gene: NA; abundance: NA; j_gene: TRBJ1-3; CDR3nt: TGCGCCAGCAGCTTGGCGACACTGGGAAACACCATATATTTT; CDR3aa: CASSLATLGNTIYF
v_gene: TRBV5-1; d_gene: NA; abundance: NA; j_gene: TRBJ1-6; CDR3nt: TGCGCCAGCAGCTTACAGATAGATTATAATTCACCCCTCCACTTT; CDR3aa: CASSLQIDYNSPLHF
v_gene: TRBV9; d_gene: TRBD2; abundance: NA; j_gene: TRBJ2-2; CDR3nt: TGTGCCAGCAGCTCCGGGACTAGCGCGAACACCGGGGAGCTGTTTTTT; CDR3aa: CASSSGTSANTGELFF
v_gene: TRBV7-9; d_gene: NA; abundance: NA; j_gene: TRBJ2-1; CDR3nt: TGTGCCAGCACCCCCTTCGTGGGCAGGTGGAATGAGCAGTTCTTC; CDR3aa: CASTPFVGRWNEQFF